A single sample gave rise to the 29 T cell receptor beta chains below, sequenced in a study of T cell changes during pregnancy in multiple sclerosis. TCRdb's table, derived via immunoSEQ multiplex PCR, lists solely in-frame clones and lacks some. The profile shows roughly 73,000 clones, roughly 92% of them singletons. The source was peripheral blood, collected in the second trimester of pregnancy. Receptors were obtained from a female donor in good health, enrolled as a control in a pregnancy study.

The CDR3 is CASLQLPFYEQYF. In nucleotides, the CDR3 is TGTGCCAGCCTACAGCTCCCCTTCTACGAGCAGTACTTC. The gene calls are TRBV7-2 and TRBJ2-7, with D uncertain. The V and J ends lost 8 bases and 3 bases respectively, with 14 bases between them. The CDR3 sequence is 13 residues long. Germline V gene data show CDR1 as SGHTA and CDR2 as FQGNSA.

The chain employs TRBV2 and TRBJ2-5; D might be TRBD2 (5 bases). V was pared by 6 bases and J by 2 bases, with 13 bases between. Germline CDR1 reads SNHLY; CDR2 reads FYNNEI. This CDR3 has 14 residues. The CDR3 coding sequence is TGTGCCAGCAGCCCCCAAAGCGGACAAGAGACCCAGTACTTC. Amino acid sequence: CASSPQSGQETQYF. Full variable domain (outside the CDR3, taken from reference TRBV2 and TRBJ2-5): EPEVTQTPSHQVTQMGQEVILRCVPISNHLYFYWYRQILGQKVEFLVSFYNNEISEKSEIFDDQFSVERPDGSNFTLKIRSTKLEDSAMYFCASSPQSGQETQYFGPGTRLLVL.

The chain links TRBV7-9 to TRBJ1-5; no clear D. V dropped 0 bases and J dropped 6 bases, with 3 bases sitting between them. Germline loops: CDR1 SEHNR, CDR2 FQNEAQ (reference sequence). This CDR3 is built from 12 residues. This CDR3 reads CASSLALQPQHF. The CDR3 nucleotides are TGTGCCAGCAGCTTAGCTCTTCAGCCCCAGCATTTT.

This sequence joins TRBV19 and TRBJ1-1; 10 bases line up with TRBD1. Losses at the gene ends were 5 bases for V and 11 bases for J; bases not matched to a gene: 5. CDR1 is LNHDA, CDR2 SQIVND, per germline (reference sequence). This CDR3 comprises 12 residues. In DNA form, the CDR3 reads TGTGCCAGTAGTGCGGACAGGGGGGATGCTTTCTTT. It translates to CASSADRGDAFF. The variable domain in full, completed from reference TRBV19 and TRBJ1-1, reads DGGITQSPKYLFRKEGQNVTLSCEQNLNHDAMYWYRQDPGQGLRLIYYSQIVNDFQKGDIAEGYSVSREKKESFPLTVTSAQKNPTAFYLCASSADRGDAFFGQGTRLTVV.

The CDR3 reads CASSVYEYYEQYF. DNA of the CDR3: TGTGCCAGCAGTGTCTACGAATACTACGAGCAGTACTTC. The chain links TRBV28 to TRBJ2-7, with D unresolved. Trimming shortened V by 5 bases and J by 3 bases, and 11 bases separated the two germline ends. CDR3 length: 13 amino acids. Germline V gives CDR1 MDHEN, CDR2 SYDVKM.

The V gene is TRBV10-3, the J gene TRBJ1-2; D is perhaps TRBD1 (6 bases). Trimming took off 11 bases at V and 8 bases at J, with 30 bases between the two ends. Germline V lookup: CDR1 ENHRY, CDR2 SYGVKD. There are 16 residues in the CDR3. CDR3 residues: CAGGGTQGFMFGGYTF. CDR3 coding DNA: TGTGCCGGTGGGGGAACACAGGGATTCATGTTCGGAGGCTACACCTTC.

The CDR3 bases are TGTGCTAGTGGTTTCGCAGGGGGAGGGGAGCTGTTTTTT. Encoded protein: CASGFAGGGELFF. The rearrangement joins TRBV12-5 to TRBJ2-2; 7 positions match TRBD1. Trimming took 3 bases from V and 8 from J; bases not matched to a gene: 3. The CDR3 loop spans 13 amino acids. Germline V gene lookup returns CDR1 LGHNT and CDR2 FRNRAP.

This chain joins TRBV27 and TRBJ1-5; possibly TRBD1 for D (5 bases). Germline V gene sequence: CDR1 MNHEY, CDR2 SMNVEV (reference sequence). V shed 6 bases and J shed 4 bases, with 13 bases lying between them. The CDR3 consists of 14 residues. The CDR3 is CASSLLGGNQPQHF. In DNA, the CDR3 is TGTGCCAGCAGCCTCCTCGGGGGAAATCAGCCCCAGCATTTT.

This clone was seen just once. The chain recombines TRBV5-1 with TRBJ1-3; no clear D gene. V gave up 3 bases and J gave up 4 bases, with 17 bases separating them. The CDR3 covers 16 residues. From germline, CDR1 is SGHRS and CDR2 YFSETQ. The CDR3: CASSSLPTMGGNTIYF. The DNA of the CDR3 is TGCGCCAGCAGCTCGCTGCCCACAATGGGCGGAAACACCATATATTTT.

The V call is TRBV27, the J call TRBJ1-1, with 8 bases matching TRBD1. The germline gives CDR1 MNHEY, CDR2 SMNVEV (reference sequence). The CDR3 length is 14 residues. V lost 3 bases and J lost 1; bases outside the gene matches: 1. The CDR3 sequence: CASSLDRANTEAFF. As DNA, the CDR3 is TGTGCCAGCAGTTTGGACAGGGCGAACACTGAAGCTTTCTTT.

The chain is built from TRBV4-2 and TRBJ2-1; TRBD2 matches at 11 bases. The CDR3 runs to 15 residues. After removal of 3 bases from V and 5 bases from J, the junction contained 3 bases not matched to a gene. Germline V gene data show CDR1 as LGHNA and CDR2 as YNFKEQ. CDR3 in DNA: TGTGCCAGCAGCCAGTTTAGCGGGGGGGACAATGAGCAGTTCTTC. Translating gives CASSQFSGGDNEQFF.

The chain links TRBV14 to TRBJ2-7, with TRBD2 as a possible D gene (5 bases). Germline V gives CDR1 SGHDN, CDR2 FVKESK. The CDR3 is 14 amino acids. The V gene lost 4 bases and the J gene lost 2 bases, with 12 bases spanning the gap. The CDR3 DNA reads as TGTGCCAGCAGCCGAAGGGAGATAACCTACGAGCAGTACTTC. This codes for CASSRREITYEQYF.

The rearrangement uses TRBV15 and TRBJ1-1; D might be TRBD1 (5 bases). The V end was cut by 0 bases, the J end by 2 bases, with 22 bases between. The CDR3 loop spans 19 amino acids. The germline V gene has CDR1 LNHNV and CDR2 YYDKDF (reference sequence). The CDR3 DNA reads as TGTGCCACCAGCAGAGATTACCCGGAGGGGCCCCCGGGAAACACTGAAGCTTTCTTT. It yields the protein CATSRDYPEGPPGNTEAFF.

V and J are TRBV28 and TRBJ2-7, with D possibly being TRBD1 (5 bases). With 2 bases removed from V and 3 bases from J, the gap between germline ends came to 11 bases. Per germline, CDR1 MDHEN and CDR2 SYDVKM. The CDR3 is 14 residues long. CDR3 DNA: TGTGCCAGCAGTTTACAGGGCCCCCGCTACGAGCAGTACTTC. Amino acid sequence: CASSLQGPRYEQYF. The full variable domain, its missing parts supplied by reference TRBV28 and TRBJ2-7, is DVKVTQSSRYLVKRTGEKVFLECVQDMDHENMFWYRQDPGLGLRLIYFSYDVKMKEKGDIPEGYSVSREKKERFSLILESASTNQTSMYLCASSLQGPRYEQYFGPGTRLTVT.

The V call is TRBV7-8, the J call TRBJ2-3, with 8 bases matching TRBD2. In germline, CDR1 is SGHVS, CDR2 FQNEAQ. V lost 5 bases, J lost 3 bases, and 10 bases stayed unmatched. CDR3 length: 16 residues. The chain's CDR3 is CASSPPGLGMTDTQYF. CDR3 DNA: TGTGCCAGCAGCCCCCCGGGACTAGGGATGACAGATACGCAGTATTTT.

This clone came up once. The chain employs TRBV6-4 and TRBJ2-2; a weak D match, TRBD2 (6 bases). Germline loops: CDR1 MRHNA, CDR2 SNTAGT. The CDR3 is 14 amino acids. The V end lost 0 bases, the J end lost 6 bases, and 8 bases lay between the germline ends. DNA for the CDR3: TGTGCCAGCAGTGACTCGGAGGGTTCCGGGGAGCTGTTTTTT. It is translated as CASSDSEGSGELFF.

This chain links TRBV28 with TRBJ1-5, with 7 bases identical to TRBD1. Germline V gene data show CDR1 as MDHEN and CDR2 as SYDVKM. The length of the CDR3 is 14 residues. The ends lost 3 bases at V and 2 bases at J; junction bases unmatched: 1. The CDR3 sequence: CASSFGQGNQPQHF. DNA for the CDR3: TGTGCCAGCAGTTTCGGACAGGGCAATCAGCCCCAGCATTTT.

The rearrangement links TRBV28 to TRBJ1-5; D may be TRBD1 (6 bases). Germline loops: CDR1 MDHEN, CDR2 SYDVKM. There are 14 residues in the CDR3. Trimming cost V 6 bases and J 3 bases, with 12 bases left between them. The CDR3: CASRETGSNQPQHF. The CDR3 DNA sequence: TGTGCCAGCAGGGAGACAGGTTCCAATCAGCCCCAGCATTTT.

The chain has TRBV15 and TRBJ2-1; the D gene is possibly TRBD2 (7 bases). Trimming stripped 3 bases from V and 10 bases from J, with 10 bases between. This CDR3 has 12 amino acids. Germline CDR1 and CDR2: LNHNV and YYDKDF (reference sequence). The chain's CDR3 is CATSSRGAEQFF. CDR3 bases: TGTGCCACCAGCAGTCGGGGGGCCGAGCAGTTCTTC. Together with reference TRBV15 and TRBJ2-1, the CDR3 gives the full variable domain: DAMVIQNPRYQVTQFGKPVTLSCSQTLNHNVMYWYQQKSSQAPKLLFHYYDKDFNNEADTPDNFQSRRPNTSFCFLDIRSPGLGDTAMYLCATSSRGAEQFFGPGTRLTVL.

The chain joins TRBV5-1 to TRBJ1-3, with 7 bases fitting TRBD1. This CDR3 spans 17 amino acids. V dropped 2 bases and J dropped 0; count of bases not matched to a gene: 8. In germline, CDR1 is SGHRS, CDR2 YFSETQ. The CDR3 DNA is TGCGCCAGCAGCTTTTCTATACAGGGGACCTCTGGAAACACCATATATTTT. Its protein product is CASSFSIQGTSGNTIYF.

This chain links TRBV5-6 with TRBJ2-1, with D possibly TRBD2 on 6 matching bases. CDR1 is SGHDT and CDR2 is YYEEEE in the germline V gene. V was shortened by 1 base and J by 7 bases, with 12 bases between the two germline ends. This CDR3 is built from 14 residues. As DNA, the CDR3 is TGTGCCAGCAGCTTGTGGGGCCGGGGGAATGAGCAGTTCTTC. It is translated as CASSLWGRGNEQFF.

This rearrangement joins TRBV5-1 to TRBJ2-5, with TRBD1 as a possible D gene (6 bases). The CDR3 has 15 residues. Trimming stripped 0 bases from V and 1 base from J, with 10 bases between. Germline-derived CDR1 and CDR2 are SGHRS and YFSETQ. Here the CDR3 DNA reads TGCGCCAGCAGCTTGGCCAGGGGCATCCAAGAGACCCAGTACTTC. Protein: CASSLARGIQETQYF.

This clone has a single count. The J gene is TRBJ1-6, the V gene TRBV27, with 7 bases fitting TRBD1. This CDR3 comprises 14 residues. The ends lost 4 bases at V and 6 bases at J; junction bases unmatched: 3. Germline values: CDR1 MNHEY, CDR2 SMNVEV (reference sequence). The CDR3 bases are TGTGCCAGCAGTTGGACAGGCGCTAATTCACCCCTCCACTTT. Translating gives CASSWTGANSPLHF.

This clone was picked up one time. The rearrangement links TRBV21-1 to TRBJ2-2; the DNA was not used to check the table's D call, TRBD2. TRBV21-1 counts as a pseudogene. This CDR3 spans 12 amino acids. CDR3 nucleotide sequence: TGTGCCAGCACCCGGGACACCGGGGAGCTGTTTTTT. Amino acid sequence: CASTRDTGELFF.

The CDR3 DNA reads as TGTGCCAGCAGTTTTTCCCAGGACAATGGCTACACCTTC. It codes for CASSFSQDNGYTF. The chain employs TRBV28 and TRBJ1-2, with a tentative D call TRBD1 (5 bases). This CDR3 contains 13 residues. The germline CDR1 and CDR2 sequences are MDHEN and SYDVKM. Trimming took 3 bases from V and 6 from J, leaving 11 bases between them.

The chain carries TRBV10-3 and TRBJ2-3; TRBD1 matches 7 bases. Trimming cost V 3 bases and J 2 bases; bases outside gene matches: 5. Germline V CDR1 and CDR2: ENHRY, SYGVKD. The CDR3 contains 15 residues. The CDR3 sequence: CAISEMGQNTDTQYF. The CDR3 DNA follows: TGTGCCATCAGTGAAATGGGACAGAACACAGATACGCAGTATTTT.

The rearrangement uses TRBV7-8 and TRBJ2-7; 10 bases agree with TRBD2. V shed 4 bases and J 4 bases; nucleotides not matched to a gene: 10. The CDR3 consists of 16 residues. The germline V gene encodes CDR1 SGHVS and CDR2 FQNEAQ. CDR3 bases: TGTGCCAGCAGCTCTCAGCCCGGGACTAGCGTGTACGAGCAGTACTTC. Amino acid sequence: CASSSQPGTSVYEQYF.

V and J are TRBV7-3 and TRBJ1-6; a weak D match, TRBD1 (5 bases). With 3 bases removed from V and 14 bases from J, the gap between germline ends came to 11 bases. Per germline, CDR1 SGHTA and CDR2 FQGTGA. The CDR3 loop spans 12 amino acids. Here the CDR3 reads CASSLIGGTLHF. The CDR3 region has the DNA TGTGCCAGCAGCTTGATCGGGGGGACCCTCCACTTT.

This chain links TRBV5-4 with TRBJ1-5; D not certain. CDR3 size: 18 residues. Germline V gives CDR1 SGHNT, CDR2 YYREEE (reference sequence). The germline V and J ends were trimmed by 7 bases and 1 base, with 24 bases remaining between them. CDR3 bases: TGTGCCAGCGGTGGCCCCTTTCGGCCCTGGGAGAGCAATCAGCCCCAGCATTTT. Translation gives CASGGPFRPWESNQPQHF.